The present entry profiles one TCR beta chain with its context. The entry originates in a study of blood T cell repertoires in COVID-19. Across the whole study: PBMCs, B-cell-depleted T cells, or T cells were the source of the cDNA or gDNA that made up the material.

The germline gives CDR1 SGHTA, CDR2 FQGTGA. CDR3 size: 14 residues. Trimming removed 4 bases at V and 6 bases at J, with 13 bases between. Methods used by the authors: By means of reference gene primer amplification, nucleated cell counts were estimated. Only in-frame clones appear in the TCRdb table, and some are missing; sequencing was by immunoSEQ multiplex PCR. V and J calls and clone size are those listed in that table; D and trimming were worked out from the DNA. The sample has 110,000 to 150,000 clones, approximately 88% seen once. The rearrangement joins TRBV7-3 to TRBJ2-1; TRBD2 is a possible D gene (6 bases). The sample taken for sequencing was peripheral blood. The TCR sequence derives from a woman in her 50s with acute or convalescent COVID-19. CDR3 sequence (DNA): TGTGCCAGCAGCTCCCCAACTAGCTCCAATGAGCAGTTCTTC. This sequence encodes CASSSPTSSNEQFF. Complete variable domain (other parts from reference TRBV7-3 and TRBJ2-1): GAGVSQTPSNKVTEKGKYVELRCDPISGHTALYWYRQSLGQGPEFLIYFQGTGAADDSGLPNDRFFAVRPEGSVSTLKIQRTERGDSAVYLCASSSPTSSNEQFFGPGTRLTVL.